The source of this TCR beta chain is a study of blood T cell repertoires in COVID-19. Study-level information: In each case, the material was cDNA or gDNA derived from T cells, B-cell-depleted T cells, or PBMCs.

Original analysis: From reference gene primer amplification, estimates of nucleated cell counts were derived. The protocol was immunoSEQ multiplex PCR, while the TCRdb copy is restricted to in-frame clones and leaves out a portion. That table supplies the V and J calls and clone size; D and trimming were determined from the DNA. The sample has about 210,000 clones; about nine tenths are singletons. The table lists this clone with a count of one. Trimming removed 0 bases from V and 12 bases from J, with 14 bases in between. CDR1 is SGHAT and CDR2 is FQNNGV in the germline V gene. CDR3 size: 13 residues.

The V gene is TRBV11-2, the J gene TRBJ1-2; D not certain. Sequencing was done on a sample of peripheral blood. The clonotype originates from a woman in her thirties or forties with acute or convalescent COVID-19. The chain's CDR3 is CASSLDWRSSHTF. CDR3 DNA sequence: TGTGCCAGCAGCTTAGACTGGCGGAGCTCACACACCTTC.